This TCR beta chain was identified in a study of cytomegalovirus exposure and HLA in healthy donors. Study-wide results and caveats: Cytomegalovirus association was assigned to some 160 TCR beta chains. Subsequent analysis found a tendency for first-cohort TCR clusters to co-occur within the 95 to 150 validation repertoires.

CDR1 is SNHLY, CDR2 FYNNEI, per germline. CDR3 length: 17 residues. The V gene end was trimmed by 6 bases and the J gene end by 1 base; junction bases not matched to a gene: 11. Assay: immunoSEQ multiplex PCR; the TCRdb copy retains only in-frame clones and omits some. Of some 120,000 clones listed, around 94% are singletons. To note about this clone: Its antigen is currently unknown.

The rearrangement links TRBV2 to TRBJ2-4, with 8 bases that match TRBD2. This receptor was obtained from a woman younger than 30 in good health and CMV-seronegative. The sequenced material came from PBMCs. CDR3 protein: CASRVAGRVGAKNIQYF. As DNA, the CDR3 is TGTGCCAGCAGGGTAGCGGGGCGGGTGGGGGCCAAAAACATTCAGTACTTC.